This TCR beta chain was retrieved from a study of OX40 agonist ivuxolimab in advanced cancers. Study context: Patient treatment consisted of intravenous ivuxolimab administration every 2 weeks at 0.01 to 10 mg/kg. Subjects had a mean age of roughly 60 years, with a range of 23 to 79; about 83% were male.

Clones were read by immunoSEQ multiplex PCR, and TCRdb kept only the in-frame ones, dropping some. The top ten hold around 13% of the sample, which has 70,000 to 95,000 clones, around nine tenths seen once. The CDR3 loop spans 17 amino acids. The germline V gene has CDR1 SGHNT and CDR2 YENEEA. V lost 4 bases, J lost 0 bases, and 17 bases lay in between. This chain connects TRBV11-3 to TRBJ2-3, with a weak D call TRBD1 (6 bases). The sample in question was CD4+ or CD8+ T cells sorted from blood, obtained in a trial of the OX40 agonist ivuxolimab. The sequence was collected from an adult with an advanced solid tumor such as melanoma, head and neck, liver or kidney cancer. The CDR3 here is CASSSQGRHTSTDTQYF. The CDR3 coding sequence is TGTGCCAGCAGCTCACAGGGCCGGCACACTAGCACAGATACGCAGTATTTT. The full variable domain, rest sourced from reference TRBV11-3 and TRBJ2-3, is EAGVVQSPRYKIIEKKQPVAFWCNPISGHNTLYWYLQNLGQGPELLIRYENEEAVDDSQLPKDRFSAERLKGVDSTLKIQPAELGDSAVYLCASSSQGRHTSTDTQYFGPGTRLTVL.